This TCR beta chain appears in the sequencing data of a study of beta chain features in type 1 diabetes. Study outcomes and limitations: Naive, central memory and Treg TCRB repertoires appeared more alike in patients than in healthy donors. Among patients with Type 1 diabetes, TCRB CDR3s were moderately but significantly shorter in every one of the four CD4+ subsets.

Every bit of the isolated RNA underwent reverse transcription, so sequencing read expressed TCRB transcripts. Sequenced by immunoSEQ multiplex PCR; TCRdb stores in-frame clones only, minus some. The table includes hundreds of thousands of clones, 30% detected once. As for this clone: Its specificity is unknown.

Trimming stripped 3 bases from V and 3 bases from J, with 11 bases between. Germline lookup yields CDR1 GTSNPN and CDR2 SVGIG (reference sequence). CDR3 length: 13 amino acids. Source material: naive CD4+ T cells from blood. The V gene is TRBV30, the J gene TRBJ2-5; D might be TRBD2 (6 bases). The origin of this receptor is a man aged 18 to 35 in good health. The CDR3 sequence: CAWSTGLKETQYF. In DNA form, the CDR3 reads TGTGCCTGGAGCACGGGACTTAAAGAGACCCAGTACTTC.